The 30 T cell receptor beta chains in this list originate from one sample, sequenced in a study of early T cells in non-severe SARS-CoV-2 infection. One entry per CDR3 protein results from TCRdb running MiXCR on the 5' RACE reads. The data hold around 50,000 distinct CDR3 sequences, with roughly 13% observed a single time. The material sequenced was whole blood. The source of these receptors is an adult who was a healthcare worker with PCR-confirmed SARS-CoV-2 infection or an uninfected control (not recorded which).

This clonotype has at least ten counts. The chain links TRBV28 to TRBJ2-7; the D gene is possibly TRBD1 (6 bases). Germline V gene sequence: CDR1 MDHEN, CDR2 SYDVKM. The CDR3 contains 14 residues. The V end was cut by 4 bases, the J end by 3 bases, with 13 bases between. The CDR3 sequence: CASSSPRDIYEQYF. In nucleotides, the CDR3 is TGTGCCAGCAGTTCCCCGAGGGACATCTACGAGCAGTACTTC.

This clonotype was seen a handful of times. The chain couples TRBV20-1 to TRBJ2-2; no clear D gene. V lost 0 bases to trimming and J lost 4 bases, with 15 bases between them. The CDR3 extends over 16 amino acids. In germline, CDR1 is DFQATT, CDR2 SNEGSKA (reference sequence). In nucleotides, the CDR3 is TGCAGTGCTAGAGATCGGCCTACCCCAGGCACCGGGGAGCTGTTTTTT. This translates into CSARDRPTPGTGELFF.

The sample holds many counts of this clonotype. The V and J genes are TRBV12-5 and TRBJ1-6; D is unclear. Germline V gene data show CDR1 as LGHNT and CDR2 as FRNRAP. The CDR3 runs to 12 residues. V dropped 6 bases and J dropped 7 bases, with 7 bases sitting between them. The CDR3 DNA is TGTGCTAGTGGGGGGTTGAATTCACCCCTCCACTTT. It translates to CASGGLNSPLHF.

This clonotype was counted ten times or more. The rearrangement joins TRBV7-9 to TRBJ2-2; TRBD2 matches at 12 bases. This CDR3 spans 17 amino acids. Trimming at V came to 5 bases and at J to 4 bases, leaving 8 bases not matched to a gene. Germline CDR1 reads SEHNR; CDR2 reads FQNEAQ (reference sequence). The CDR3 is CASSRSTSGSSTGELFF. In DNA, the CDR3 is TGTGCCAGCAGCCGTTCGACTAGCGGGAGTTCCACCGGGGAGCTGTTTTTT. The complete variable domain, with remaining parts taken from reference TRBV7-9 and TRBJ2-2, reads DTGVSQNPRHKITKRGQNVTFRCDPISEHNRLYWYRQTLGQGPEFLTYFQNEAQLEKSRLLSDRFSAERPKGSFSTLEIQRTEQGDSAMYLCASSRSTSGSSTGELFFGEGSRLTVL.

This clonotype was seen repeatedly, ten times or more. The chain links TRBV7-2 to TRBJ1-1; TRBD1 aligns across 9 bases. Germline V gene lookup returns CDR1 SGHTA and CDR2 FQGNSA. The ends lost 4 bases at V and 11 bases at J; junction bases unmatched: 8. The CDR3 has 13 amino acids. The CDR3 sequence is CASSSTQGAWAFF. CDR3 DNA sequence: TGTGCCAGCAGCTCTACACAGGGGGCTTGGGCTTTCTTT.

This clonotype was seen a handful of times. The rearrangement links TRBV27 to TRBJ1-1; no clear D. The CDR3 sequence is 14 residues long. Between the trimmed V and J ends, which lost 6 bases and 7 bases, there was a span of 18 bases. Per the germline V gene, CDR1 is MNHEY and CDR2 is SMNVEV (reference sequence). This CDR3 reads CASRDLWGRLEAFF. CDR3 bases: TGTGCCAGCAGGGATCTCTGGGGTAGACTTGAAGCTTTCTTT.

The J gene is TRBJ1-5, the V gene TRBV7-9; no definite D call. V lost 5 bases to trimming and J lost 5 bases, with 10 bases between them. The germline gives CDR1 SEHNR, CDR2 FQNEAQ (reference sequence). This CDR3 is built from 13 residues. The CDR3 protein is CASSSNSDQPQHF. CDR3 bases: TGTGCCAGCAGCAGTAACAGCGATCAGCCCCAGCATTTT.

This clonotype was seen a few times. The rearrangement links TRBV15 to TRBJ1-4, with TRBD1 matching over 10 bases. V lost 5 bases, J lost 7 bases, and 7 bases stayed unmatched. This CDR3 region has 15 residues. CDR1 is LNHNV, CDR2 YYDKDF, per germline (reference sequence). CDR3 nucleotide sequence: TGTGCCACCAGCGCAGTTGGACAGGGGGTTGAAAAACTGTTTTTT. Amino acid sequence: CATSAVGQGVEKLFF.

This clonotype was detected a few times. The rearrangement uses TRBV29-1 and TRBJ1-1, with 8 bases aligning to TRBD1. From germline, CDR1 is SQVTM and CDR2 ANQGSEA. The CDR3 is made up of 12 amino acids. V shed 6 bases, J shed 5 bases, and the junction held 5 bases outside the gene matches. In DNA form, the CDR3 reads TGCAGCGTAGGGAGGACAGGGACTGAAGCTTTCTTT. Protein sequence: CSVGRTGTEAFF.

This clonotype was counted ten times or more. The rearrangement joins TRBV28 to TRBJ2-7; D is possibly TRBD1 or TRBD2 (5 bases each). CDR1 and CDR2 from the germline V gene are MDHEN and SYDVKM. The CDR3 runs to 13 residues. Trimming pared 8 bases from V and 2 bases from J, leaving 13 bases between. CDR3 region: CASSGTRTYEQYF. CDR3 coding DNA: TGTGCCAGCTCGGGGACGCGGACCTACGAGCAGTACTTC. Based on the CDR3 plus reference TRBV28 and TRBJ2-7, the full variable domain is DVKVTQSSRYLVKRTGEKVFLECVQDMDHENMFWYRQDPGLGLRLIYFSYDVKMKEKGDIPEGYSVSREKKERFSLILESASTNQTSMYLCASSGTRTYEQYFGPGTRLTVT.

This clonotype was detected many times. The chain uses TRBV18 and TRBJ1-1, with D maybe TRBD1 (6 bases). The CDR3 contains 14 residues. Germline V gene lookup returns CDR1 KGHSH and CDR2 LQKENI. Between the trimmed V and J ends, which lost 0 bases and 7 bases, there was a span of 12 bases. CDR3 region: CASSPPQGKSEAFF. The DNA for the CDR3 is TGTGCCAGCTCACCACCCCAGGGGAAGAGTGAAGCTTTCTTT.

V gene TRBV19 combines with J gene TRBJ2-3, with D maybe TRBD1 (6 bases). The germline V and J ends were trimmed by 3 bases and 1 base, with 14 bases remaining between them. CDR1 is LNHDA and CDR2 is SQIVND in the germline V gene (reference sequence). The CDR3 sequence is 16 residues long. The CDR3 nucleotides are TGTGCCAGTAGTATCGGGACACAGAAGGGCACAGATACGCAGTATTTT. This codes for CASSIGTQKGTDTQYF.

This clonotype was counted many times. The chain employs TRBV21-1 and TRBJ1-1; the DNA was not used to check the table's D call, TRBD1. TRBV21-1 is classified as a pseudogene. The length of the CDR3 is 18 residues. CDR3 sequence (DNA): TGTGCCAGCAGCAAAGCGCCTTCTGAAGGGGGGGTGAACACTGAAGCTTTCTTT. Protein sequence: CASSKAPSEGGVNTEAFF.

The chain joins TRBV19 to TRBJ2-2; the D gene is possibly TRBD1 (7 bases). The CDR3 has 14 amino acids. V shed 10 bases and J shed 5 bases, with 17 bases lying between them. Per the germline V gene, CDR1 is LNHDA and CDR2 is SQIVND (reference sequence). CDR3 nucleotide sequence: TGTGCCACCAGACAGGGAGGAAGTACCGGGGAGCTGTTTTTT. Its translation is CATRQGGSTGELFF.

The gene calls are TRBV20-1 and TRBJ2-1; D not resolved. CDR3 length equals 12 residues. V was shortened by 1 base and J by 7 bases, with 8 bases between the two germline ends. The germline gives CDR1 DFQATT, CDR2 SNEGSKA (reference sequence). The CDR3 DNA sequence: TGCAGTGCTAGAGCCTGGGGAAATGAGCAGTTCTTC. Residues: CSARAWGNEQFF.

This clonotype was picked up a small number of times. Here the CDR3 reads CASSGGQGLANTQYF. In DNA form, the CDR3 reads TGTGCCAGCAGCGGCGGGCAGGGGCTGGCAAATACGCAGTATTTT. This chain uses TRBV7-9 with TRBJ2-3; D perhaps matches TRBD1 (6 bases). The CDR3 length is 15 residues. Germline V lookup: CDR1 SEHNR, CDR2 FQNEAQ (reference sequence). Trimming removed 5 bases from V and 7 bases from J, with 19 bases in between.

This clonotype was found many times. V is TRBV7-4 and J is TRBJ1-2; D is possibly TRBD1 (6 bases). This CDR3 region has 18 residues. Germline CDR1 SGHVT, CDR2 SQSDAQ. Trimming pared 4 bases from V and 0 bases from J, leaving 21 bases between. In DNA, the CDR3 is TGTGCCAGCAGCTCGGCGTCGGGGGCCCCCATCGCTAACTATGGCTACACCTTC. Translation gives CASSSASGAPIANYGYTF.

This clonotype occurred many times. The chain has TRBV25-1 and TRBJ1-1; 11 nucleotides line up with TRBD1. V was clipped by 4 bases and J by 10 bases; unmatched bases: 8. There are 14 residues in the CDR3. Germline lookup yields CDR1 MGHDK and CDR2 SYGVNS. The CDR3 nucleotides are TGTGCCAGCAGTGGGGGACAGGGGGAGGTTGGAGCTTTCTTT. This encodes CASSGGQGEVGAFF.

This clonotype was observed at least ten times. The rearrangement joins TRBV29-1 to TRBJ2-7; a weak D match, TRBD1 (7 bases). With 4 bases removed from V and 6 bases from J, the gap between germline ends came to 19 bases. CDR1 is SQVTM and CDR2 is ANQGSEA in the germline V gene. This CDR3 is built from 14 residues. CDR3 amino acids: CSVARGTAPLEQYF. The CDR3 coding sequence is TGCAGCGTTGCCCGGGGGACAGCCCCCCTCGAGCAGTACTTC.

This clonotype has ten or more counts. The chain combines TRBV7-2 with TRBJ1-3; D unresolved. CDR3 length: 16 amino acids. V gave up 5 bases and J gave up 0 bases, with 14 bases separating them. CDR1 SGHTA and CDR2 FQGNSA come from the germline V gene. The CDR3 sequence is CASSIPLAGSGNTIYF. CDR3 nucleotides: TGTGCCAGCAGCATTCCCCTGGCCGGCTCTGGAAACACCATATATTTT.

This clonotype was found many times. The chain joins TRBV28 to TRBJ1-1; D ambiguous. The CDR3 has 11 amino acids. The V and J ends lost 2 bases and 7 bases respectively, with 5 bases between them. Per the germline V gene, CDR1 is MDHEN and CDR2 is SYDVKM. This chain's CDR3 is CASSLKVEAFF. CDR3 nucleotides: TGTGCCAGCAGTTTAAAGGTTGAAGCTTTCTTT. The variable domain in full, completed from reference TRBV28 and TRBJ1-1, reads DVKVTQSSRYLVKRTGEKVFLECVQDMDHENMFWYRQDPGLGLRLIYFSYDVKMKEKGDIPEGYSVSREKKERFSLILESASTNQTSMYLCASSLKVEAFFGQGTRLTVV.

This clonotype was seen more than once but under ten times. Here the CDR3 reads CASSLASTDTQYF. CDR3 DNA: TGTGCCAGCAGCTTGGCCAGCACAGATACGCAGTATTTT. The rearrangement uses TRBV5-4 and TRBJ2-3; D is undetermined. V lost 0 bases and J 0 bases, leaving 2 bases between the germline ends. Germline lookup yields CDR1 SGHNT and CDR2 YYREEE (reference sequence). CDR3 length equals 13 residues.

This clonotype showed up many times. The chain has TRBV10-3 and TRBJ2-7; D is possibly TRBD2 (5 bases). V was pared by 2 bases and J by 3 bases, with 17 bases between. This CDR3 has 16 amino acids. Germline V lookup: CDR1 ENHRY, CDR2 SYGVKD. The CDR3 nucleotides read TGTGCCATCAGTGAGCCCCAGGCTCGGGGTCGCTACGAGCAGTACTTC. The encoded protein is CAISEPQARGRYEQYF.

The chain recombines TRBV5-1 with TRBJ2-3; 7 nucleotides align to TRBD1. The V gene end was trimmed by 4 bases and the J gene end by 5 bases; junction bases not matched to a gene: 7. In germline, CDR1 is SGHRS, CDR2 YFSETQ. The CDR3 extends over 14 amino acids. The CDR3 loop reads CASSVPQGIDTQYF. In DNA form, the CDR3 reads TGCGCCAGCAGCGTGCCACAGGGGATAGATACGCAGTATTTT.

The chain combines TRBV24-1 with TRBJ2-5; D remains unclear. The ends were cut back, 1 base at V and 5 bases at J, with 16 bases in the middle. The germline V gene encodes CDR1 KGHDR and CDR2 SFDVKD. The CDR3 runs 16 residues. CDR3 amino acids: CATSDFTSSWIETQYF. The CDR3 DNA is TGTGCCACCAGTGATTTTACGTCCTCCTGGATCGAGACCCAGTACTTC.

This clonotype was counted at least ten times. The V gene is TRBV5-5, the J gene TRBJ2-1; D unclear. This CDR3 has 17 residues. V lost 3 bases and J lost 3, with 19 bases in between. CDR1 SGHKS and CDR2 YYEKEE come from the germline V gene (reference sequence). The CDR3 spells CASSSPLDGLYYNEQFF. In DNA, the CDR3 is TGTGCCAGCAGCTCGCCCCTGGACGGCCTCTACTACAATGAGCAGTTCTTC. The entire variable domain, with the rest obtained from reference TRBV5-5 and TRBJ2-1, is as follows: DAGVTQSPTHLIKTRGQQVTLRCSPISGHKSVSWYQQVLGQGPQFIFQYYEKEERGRGNFPDRFSARQFPNYSSELNVNALLLGDSALYLCASSSPLDGLYYNEQFFGPGTRLTVL.

Many counts were recorded for this clonotype. This chain uses TRBV18 with TRBJ1-5; TRBD1 matches at 9 bases. J was trimmed by 7 bases and V by 2 bases; bases with no gene match: 6. The CDR3 totals 15 residues. Germline V CDR1 and CDR2: KGHSH, LQKENI. The CDR3 loop reads CASSPTGQGQQPQHF. The DNA for the CDR3 is TGTGCCAGCTCACCAACGGGACAGGGACAACAGCCCCAGCATTTT.

This clonotype was seen at least ten times. The chain has TRBV12-3 or TRBV12-4 and TRBJ1-5, with D perhaps TRBD1 (6 bases). V was pared by 4 bases and J by 5 bases, with 15 bases between. The CDR3 is made up of 15 amino acids. The DNA of the CDR3 is TGTGCCAGCAGTTCCAGGGGATTAGTAGATCAGCCCCAGCATTTT. Translation: CASSSRGLVDQPQHF.

This clonotype has ten or more counts. The genes are TRBV28 and TRBJ2-1; TRBD2 agrees at 8 bases. The J segment lost 7 bases and the V segment lost 7 bases, leaving 12 bases of the junction unmatched. There are 15 residues in the CDR3. The germline V gene encodes CDR1 MDHEN and CDR2 SYDVKM. The CDR3 here is CASTPARGLGNEQFF. In nucleotides, the CDR3 is TGTGCCAGCACTCCCGCCCGGGGACTAGGTAATGAGCAGTTCTTC. Complete variable domain (other parts from reference TRBV28 and TRBJ2-1): DVKVTQSSRYLVKRTGEKVFLECVQDMDHENMFWYRQDPGLGLRLIYFSYDVKMKEKGDIPEGYSVSREKKERFSLILESASTNQTSMYLCASTPARGLGNEQFFGPGTRLTVL.

The rearrangement links TRBV18 to TRBJ1-5; 9 nucleotides align to TRBD1. Losses at the gene ends were 4 bases for V and 9 bases for J; bases not matched to a gene: 7. Per the germline V gene, CDR1 is KGHSH and CDR2 is LQKENI. This CDR3 is built from 14 residues. CDR3 nucleotides: TGTGCCAGCTCACTAAGACAGGGGGATGGGCCCCAGCATTTT. Amino acids: CASSLRQGDGPQHF.